The text below deals with one TCR beta chain. Its antigen is not identified. This could be a read error, since a much larger clone is one nucleotide away. TCR beta libraries were prepared from cDNA with unique molecular identifiers. Yield was roughly 0.5 million cDNA molecules from 1 to 10 million T cells. One entry per CDR3 protein, called by TCRdb with MiXCR from the PCR reads. The data show a few hundred thousand distinct CDR3 sequences, around 36% seen once. The CDR3 totals 13 residues. Germline values: CDR1 DFQATT, CDR2 SNEGSKA (reference sequence). These data come from a study of post-analysis software for immune sequencing data. Background on the study: Courses of disease covered relapsing-remitting, secondary progressive and progressive-relapsing multiple sclerosis.

Study conclusions and caveats: By F measure, strong co-clustering occurred among samples prepared in the same batch. Controls showed lower frequencies than patients for roughly five TRBV segments, and TRBV5-6, TRBV5-1 and TRBV20-1 were among these. Significantly decreased normalized Chao1 diversity was recorded for multiple sclerosis patients relative to controls.

The clonotype originates from a girl aged 2-17 years with multiple sclerosis. V and J are TRBV20-1 and TRBJ2-5, with unresolved D. TRBJ2-1 matches the DNA end more closely, so the J call is doubtful. The sequencing input was blood. The CDR3, as DNA: TGCAGTGCGATACTCTCCGGCCAAGAGACCCAGTTCTTC. Its protein is CSAILSGQETQFF.